This T cell receptor (beta chain) was recorded in a study of blood T cells in healthy people across ages. Together with a sample-barcoded 5' primer, a J-beta primer mix was included in a second PCR lasting roughly 6 to 12 cycles. TCRdb fed the 5' RACE reads into MiXCR, producing one record per CDR3 protein. Of 550,000 to 700,000 distinct CDR3 sequences listed, roughly a quarter were seen once; the top ten hold under 20%. Donors ranged from roughly 6 to 95 years old and were healthy Caucasians in Russia. At least 6.5 million PBMCs were isolated per sample. V shed 3 bases, J shed 8 bases, and the junction held 7 bases outside the gene matches. The CDR3 spans 14 residues. The germline gives CDR1 LNHDA, CDR2 SQIVND (reference sequence). As for this clonotype: Its target is unknown.

Study outcomes and limitations: Older individuals had lower TCR beta diversity per million T cells (the decline was roughly linear). Unsorted PBMCs prevented conclusive naive versus antigen-experienced comparison.

This sequence was found in a woman in her 70s in good health. V and J are TRBV19 and TRBJ1-2, with 9 bases lining up with TRBD1. The material sequenced was blood. The CDR3: CASSIPAGQGGYTF. CDR3 nucleotide sequence: TGTGCCAGTAGTATCCCCGCGGGACAGGGAGGCTACACCTTC.